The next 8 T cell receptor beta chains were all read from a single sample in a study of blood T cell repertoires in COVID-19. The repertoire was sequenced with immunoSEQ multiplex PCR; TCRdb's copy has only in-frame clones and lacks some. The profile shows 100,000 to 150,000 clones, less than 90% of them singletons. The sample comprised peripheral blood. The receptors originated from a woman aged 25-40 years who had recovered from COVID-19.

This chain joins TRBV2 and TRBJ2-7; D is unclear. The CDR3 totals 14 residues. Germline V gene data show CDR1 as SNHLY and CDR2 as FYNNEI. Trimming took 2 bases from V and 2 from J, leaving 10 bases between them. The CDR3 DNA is TGTGCCAGCAGTGAACGGTCTTCCACCTACGAGCAGTACTTC. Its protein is CASSERSSTYEQYF.

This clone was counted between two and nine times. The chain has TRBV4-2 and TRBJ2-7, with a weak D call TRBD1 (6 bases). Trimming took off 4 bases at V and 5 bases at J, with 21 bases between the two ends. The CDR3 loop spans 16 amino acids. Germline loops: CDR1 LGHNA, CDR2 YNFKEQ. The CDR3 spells CASSLYFGTGSDEQYF. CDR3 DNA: TGTGCCAGCAGCCTCTATTTCGGAACAGGGTCCGACGAGCAGTACTTC.

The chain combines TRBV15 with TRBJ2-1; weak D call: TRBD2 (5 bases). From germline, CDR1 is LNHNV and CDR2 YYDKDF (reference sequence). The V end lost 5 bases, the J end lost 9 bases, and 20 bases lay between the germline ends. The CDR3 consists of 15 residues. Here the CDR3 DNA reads TGTGCCACCAGCCGGATTAGACACTCGAGCGGTGAGCAGTTCTTC. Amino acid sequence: CATSRIRHSSGEQFF.

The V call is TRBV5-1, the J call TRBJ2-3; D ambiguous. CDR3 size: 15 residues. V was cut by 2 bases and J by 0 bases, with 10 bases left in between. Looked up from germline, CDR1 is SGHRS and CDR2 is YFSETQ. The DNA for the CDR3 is TGCGCCAGCAGCTTAAGTACTCCTAGCACAGATACGCAGTATTTT. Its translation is CASSLSTPSTDTQYF.

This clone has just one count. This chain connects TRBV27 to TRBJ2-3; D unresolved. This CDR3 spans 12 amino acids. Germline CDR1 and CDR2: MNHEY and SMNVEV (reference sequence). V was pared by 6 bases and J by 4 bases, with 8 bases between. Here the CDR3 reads CASSPEADTQYF. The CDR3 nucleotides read TGTGCCAGCAGCCCCGAGGCAGATACGCAGTATTTT.

The CDR3 nucleotides are TGTGCCATCAGTGAGTCGACGGGACTAGCGGATTACCAGCAGTTCTTC. The encoded protein is CAISESTGLADYQQFF. The chain uses TRBV10-3 and TRBJ2-1; 11 positions match TRBD2. The CDR3 has 16 residues. The trim removed 0 bases at V and 11 bases at J, leaving 9 bases unmatched. Per germline, CDR1 ENHRY and CDR2 SYGVKD.

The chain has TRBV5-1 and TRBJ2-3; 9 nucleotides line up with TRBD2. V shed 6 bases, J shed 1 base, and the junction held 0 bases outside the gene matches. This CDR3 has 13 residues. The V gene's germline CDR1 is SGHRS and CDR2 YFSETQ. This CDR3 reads CASTSGGTDTQYF. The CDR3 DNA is TGCGCCAGCACTAGCGGGGGCACAGATACGCAGTATTTT.

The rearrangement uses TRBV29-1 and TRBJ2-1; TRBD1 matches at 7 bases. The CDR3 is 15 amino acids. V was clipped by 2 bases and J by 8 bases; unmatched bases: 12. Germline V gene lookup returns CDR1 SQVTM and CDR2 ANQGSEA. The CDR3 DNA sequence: TGCAGCGTTGAATCTCCCAGGGGGTTCATCGATGAGCAGTTCTTC. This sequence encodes CSVESPRGFIDEQFF.